What follows are 9 T cell receptor beta chains derived from one specimen sequenced in a study of OX40 agonist ivuxolimab in advanced cancers. Generated by immunoSEQ multiplex PCR, the TCRdb table keeps only in-frame clones and is missing some. The sample shows 35,000 to 55,000 clones, approximately 90% of them seen only once. Sequenced here: CD4+ or CD8+ T cells sorted from blood, sampled in a trial of the OX40 agonist ivuxolimab. All receptors derive from an adult with an advanced solid tumor such as melanoma, head and neck, liver or kidney cancer.

The DNA for the CDR3 is TGTGCCAGCAGCGCCGGCCACAGGTTCCGGATCCAGCCCCAGCATTTT. It codes for CASSAGHRFRIQPQHF. This chain links TRBV7-8 with TRBJ1-5; tentatively, D is TRBD1 (5 bases). V lost 5 bases and J lost 7, with 21 bases in between. This CDR3 spans 16 amino acids. Per germline, CDR1 SGHVS and CDR2 FQNEAQ. Based on the CDR3 plus reference TRBV7-8 and TRBJ1-5, the full variable domain is GAGVSQSPRYKVAKRGQDVALRCDPISGHVSLFWYQQALGQGPEFLTYFQNEAQLDKSGLPSDRFFAERPEGSVSTLKIQRTQQEDSAVYLCASSAGHRFRIQPQHFGDGTRLSIL.

The chain links TRBV11-2 to TRBJ2-3, with a possible D match to TRBD2 (5 bases). V was trimmed by 1 base and J by 0 bases, leaving 8 bases between them. Per the germline V gene, CDR1 is SGHAT and CDR2 is FQNNGV. This CDR3 spans 15 amino acids. In nucleotides, the CDR3 is TGTGCCAGCAGCTTAGCGGGGTTTAGCACAGATACGCAGTATTTT. This gives the protein CASSLAGFSTDTQYF. Looking up the rest from reference TRBV11-2 and TRBJ2-3 gives the full variable domain: EAGVAQSPRYKIIEKRQSVAFWCNPISGHATLYWYQQILGQGPKLLIQFQNNGVVDDSQLPKDRFSAERLKGVDSTLKIQPAKLEDSAVYLCASSLAGFSTDTQYFGPGTRLTVL.

The chain carries TRBV6-1 and TRBJ2-3; the match to TRBD2 covers 13 bases. V lost 4 bases, J lost 1 base, and 5 bases stayed unmatched. The CDR3 spans 17 residues. Per germline, CDR1 MNHNS and CDR2 SASEGT. CDR3 nucleotide sequence: TGTGCCAGCAGTGCCTACGGACTAGCGGGGGGCACAGATACGCAGTATTTT. Its protein product is CASSAYGLAGGTDTQYF.

The chain uses TRBV9 and TRBJ2-1; no reliable D call. This CDR3 is built from 13 residues. Trimming shortened V by 0 bases and J by 7 bases, and 8 bases separated the two germline ends. CDR1 and CDR2 from the germline V gene are SGDLS and YYNGEE. As DNA, the CDR3 is TGTGCCAGCAGCGTAGACCGATTAAATGAGCAGTTCTTC. It specifies CASSVDRLNEQFF.

This sequence joins TRBV5-4 and TRBJ2-7; D assignment may be TRBD1 or TRBD2 (6 bases each). The CDR3 length is 15 residues. Germline CDR1 and CDR2: SGHNT and YYREEE (reference sequence). V was clipped by 0 bases and J by 3 bases, with 13 bases between them. This CDR3 is CASSLDRGQHYEQYF. The DNA for the CDR3 is TGTGCCAGCAGCTTGGATCGGGGGCAGCACTACGAGCAGTACTTC. The whole variable domain, filled in from reference TRBV5-4 and TRBJ2-7, reads ETGVTQSPTHLIKTRGQQVTLRCSSQSGHNTVSWYQQALGQGPQFIFQYYREEENGRGNFPPRFSGLQFPNYSSELNVNALELDDSALYLCASSLDRGQHYEQYFGPGTRLTVT.

The chain uses TRBV5-5 and TRBJ1-2; no firm D call. Trimming took off 5 bases at V and 2 bases at J, with 28 bases between the two ends. Germline CDR1 and CDR2: SGHKS and YYEKEE (reference sequence). The CDR3 has 19 amino acids. The chain's CDR3 is CASSYAIGGGKVVNYGYTF. The DNA of the CDR3 is TGTGCCAGCAGTTATGCGATCGGAGGTGGGAAGGTTGTCAACTATGGCTACACCTTC.

J is TRBJ2-2 and V is TRBV4-1, with TRBD2 matching 11 bases. The CDR3 consists of 16 residues. Germline V gene lookup returns CDR1 MGHRA and CDR2 YSYEKL. V lost 4 bases, J lost 3 bases, and 4 bases stayed unmatched. The CDR3: CASSPLAGVYTGELFF. DNA of the CDR3: TGCGCCAGCAGCCCACTAGCGGGAGTGTACACCGGGGAGCTGTTTTTT.

The V gene is TRBV5-8, the J gene TRBJ2-5; TRBD1 matches 9 bases. CDR3 length: 15 residues. The junction had 9 bases not matched to a gene; V was cut back by 4 bases and J by 5 bases. From germline, CDR1 is SGHTS and CDR2 YDEGEE. CDR3 nucleotide sequence: TGTGCCAGCAGCCCCGGGACAGGGATTATCGAGACCCAGTACTTC. Translation: CASSPGTGIIETQYF.

The chain is built from TRBV6-6 and TRBJ2-7; D remains unclear. Trimming removed 7 bases at V and 6 bases at J, with 19 bases between. Germline lookup yields CDR1 MNHNY and CDR2 SVGAGI (reference sequence). The CDR3 has 14 amino acids. In DNA form, the CDR3 reads TGTGCCAGCACCGCTCACCAGGCGGTAGGCGAGCAGTACTTC. It is translated as CASTAHQAVGEQYF.